The 7 T cell receptor beta chains presented below share a single source sample, sequenced in a study of T cells in tumors after PD-1 blockade. Sequencing used immunoSEQ multiplex PCR; TCRdb keeps in-frame clones, though not all of them. The sample holds fewer than 50,000 clones, over 70% seen once. The sequences come from PBMCs, collected before anti-PD-1 treatment. These receptor sequences come from a human donor with basal cell carcinoma.

The V call is TRBV7-9, the J call TRBJ2-1; no clear D. Germline lookup yields CDR1 SEHNR and CDR2 FQNEAQ (reference sequence). The V and J ends lost 5 bases and 8 bases respectively, with 13 bases between them. The CDR3 has 13 amino acids. The CDR3 loop reads CASSHSVIYEQFF. The CDR3 DNA is TGTGCCAGCAGCCATTCGGTAATATATGAGCAGTTCTTC.

The V and J genes are TRBV7-9 and TRBJ2-7; D possibly corresponds to TRBD1 (6 bases). Germline CDR1 and CDR2: SEHNR and FQNEAQ (reference sequence). V was clipped by 1 base and J by 2 bases, with 9 bases between them. The CDR3 extends over 14 amino acids. CDR3 amino acids: CASSLGRGPYEQYF. In nucleotides, the CDR3 is TGTGCCAGCAGCTTAGGCAGGGGCCCCTACGAGCAGTACTTC.

The genes are TRBV6-5 and TRBJ2-2; D gene uncertain. Trimming left V 7 bases short and J 1 base short, with 7 bases between. Germline V gene sequence: CDR1 MNHEY, CDR2 SVGAGI. The CDR3 extends over 13 amino acids. CDR3 in amino acids: CASTSENTGELFF. CDR3 nucleotides: TGTGCCAGCACCTCGGAGAACACCGGGGAGCTGTTTTTT.

V usage is TRBV27 and J usage is TRBJ2-1; TRBD1 aligns across 7 bases. Germline loops: CDR1 MNHEY, CDR2 SMNVEV (reference sequence). The V segment lost 5 bases and the J segment 4 bases; nucleotides outside the gene matches: 8. There are 15 residues in the CDR3. CDR3: CASSPDRNQYNEQFF. The CDR3 nucleotides are TGTGCCAGCAGTCCGGACAGGAACCAATACAATGAGCAGTTCTTC.

In this sample, this clone turned up once. The CDR3, as DNA: TGTGCCAGCAGCTTCCGTGGGACTAGCGGGGGGTCCTCCTACAATGAGCAGTTCTTC. Protein product: CASSFRGTSGGSSYNEQFF. The genes are TRBV11-2 and TRBJ2-1; 15 bases fit TRBD2. The ends lost 3 bases at V and 0 bases at J; junction bases unmatched: 6. The CDR3 length is 19 residues. Germline CDR1 and CDR2: SGHAT and FQNNGV.

This clone was counted once. The chain couples TRBV7-9 to TRBJ2-5; weak D call: TRBD1 (6 bases). The CDR3 loop spans 14 amino acids. Trimming took 4 bases from V and 9 from J, leaving 18 bases between them. Germline V gene sequence: CDR1 SEHNR, CDR2 FQNEAQ (reference sequence). The CDR3 DNA is TGTGCCAGCAGCTCGCGGACAGCAAAGGGGTCCCAGTACTTC. As protein: CASSSRTAKGSQYF.

This chain joins TRBV5-6 and TRBJ2-3; D could derive from TRBD1 or TRBD2 (7 bases each). The CDR3 runs 16 residues. Germline V gene sequence: CDR1 SGHDT, CDR2 YYEEEE. V lost 4 bases to trimming and J lost 1 base, with 16 bases between them. CDR3 residues: CASSEYRGGGTDTQYF. The CDR3 region has the DNA TGTGCCAGCAGCGAGTACAGGGGAGGGGGCACAGATACGCAGTATTTT. The full variable domain, its missing parts supplied by reference TRBV5-6 and TRBJ2-3, is DAGVTQSPTHLIKTRGQQVTLRCSPKSGHDTVSWYQQALGQGPQFIFQYYEEEERQRGNFPDRFSGHQFPNYSSELNVNALLLGDSALYLCASSEYRGGGTDTQYFGPGTRLTVL.